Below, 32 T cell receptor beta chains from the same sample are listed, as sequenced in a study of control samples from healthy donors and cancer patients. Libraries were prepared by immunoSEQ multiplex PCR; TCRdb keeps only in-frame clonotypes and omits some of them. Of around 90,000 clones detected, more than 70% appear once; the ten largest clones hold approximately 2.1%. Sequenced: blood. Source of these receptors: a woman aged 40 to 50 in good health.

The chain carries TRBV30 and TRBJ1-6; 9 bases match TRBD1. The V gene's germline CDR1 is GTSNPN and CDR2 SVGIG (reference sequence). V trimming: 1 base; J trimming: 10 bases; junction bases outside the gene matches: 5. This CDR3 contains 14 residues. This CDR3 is CAWSEYRGLSPLHF. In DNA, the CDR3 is TGTGCCTGGAGTGAATACAGGGGGCTCTCACCCCTCCACTTT.

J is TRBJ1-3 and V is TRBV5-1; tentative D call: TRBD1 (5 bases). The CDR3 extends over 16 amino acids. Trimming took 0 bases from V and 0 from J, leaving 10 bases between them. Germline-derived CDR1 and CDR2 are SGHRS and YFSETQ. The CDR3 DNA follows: TGCGCCAGCAGCTTGGCGGGGCAGATCTCTGGAAACACCATATATTTT. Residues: CASSLAGQISGNTIYF.

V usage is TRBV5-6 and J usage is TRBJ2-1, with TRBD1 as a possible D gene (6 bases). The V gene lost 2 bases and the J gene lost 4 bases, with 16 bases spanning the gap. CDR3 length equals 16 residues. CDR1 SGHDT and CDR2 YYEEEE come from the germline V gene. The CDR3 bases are TGTGCCAGCAGCTTCATTCAGGGGAAATCGTACAATGAGCAGTTCTTC. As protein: CASSFIQGKSYNEQFF.

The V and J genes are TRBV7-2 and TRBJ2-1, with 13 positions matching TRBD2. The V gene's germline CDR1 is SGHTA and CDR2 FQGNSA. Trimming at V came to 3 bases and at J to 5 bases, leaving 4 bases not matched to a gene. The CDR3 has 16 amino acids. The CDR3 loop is CASSFGGLAGHNEQFF. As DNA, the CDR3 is TGTGCCAGCAGCTTTGGGGGACTAGCGGGGCACAATGAGCAGTTCTTC.

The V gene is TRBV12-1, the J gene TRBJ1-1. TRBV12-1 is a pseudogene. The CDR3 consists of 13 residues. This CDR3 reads CASSTDPGTEAFF. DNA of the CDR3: TGTGCCAGCAGCACAGACCCGGGGACTGAAGCTTTCTTT.

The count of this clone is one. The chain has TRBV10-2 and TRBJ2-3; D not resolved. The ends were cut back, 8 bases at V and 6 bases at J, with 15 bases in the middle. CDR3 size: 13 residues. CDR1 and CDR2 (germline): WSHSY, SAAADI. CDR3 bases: TGCGCCAGCGACCCTAGTCCAGTGGATACGCAGTATTTT. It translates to CASDPSPVDTQYF.

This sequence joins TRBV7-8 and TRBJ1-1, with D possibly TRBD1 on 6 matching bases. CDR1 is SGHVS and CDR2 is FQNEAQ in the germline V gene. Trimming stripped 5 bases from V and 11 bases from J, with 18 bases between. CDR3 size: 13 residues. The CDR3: CASSPLATGKAFF. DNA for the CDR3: TGTGCCAGCAGCCCACTTGCAACAGGGAAGGCTTTCTTT.

CDR3 residues: CASNPGQGVYEQYF. In nucleotides, the CDR3 is TGCGCCAGCAATCCGGGACAGGGGGTCTACGAGCAGTACTTC. The J gene is TRBJ2-7, the V gene TRBV5-1; TRBD1 matches at 11 bases. The V gene's germline CDR1 is SGHRS and CDR2 YFSETQ. Germline trimming cut 6 bases from V and 3 bases from J; bases unmatched to any gene: 5. This CDR3 is built from 14 residues.

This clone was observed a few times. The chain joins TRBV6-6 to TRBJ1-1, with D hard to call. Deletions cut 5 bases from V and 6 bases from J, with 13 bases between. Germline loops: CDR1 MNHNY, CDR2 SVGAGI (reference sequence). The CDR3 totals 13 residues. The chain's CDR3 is CASSQIGLSEAFF. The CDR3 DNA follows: TGTGCCAGCAGTCAGATAGGGCTGTCTGAAGCTTTCTTT.

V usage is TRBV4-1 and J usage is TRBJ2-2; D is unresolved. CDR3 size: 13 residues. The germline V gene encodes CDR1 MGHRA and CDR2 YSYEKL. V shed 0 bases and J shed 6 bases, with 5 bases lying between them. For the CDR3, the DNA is TGCGCCAGCAGCCAAGATAGAGCCGGGGAGCTGTTTTTT. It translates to CASSQDRAGELFF.

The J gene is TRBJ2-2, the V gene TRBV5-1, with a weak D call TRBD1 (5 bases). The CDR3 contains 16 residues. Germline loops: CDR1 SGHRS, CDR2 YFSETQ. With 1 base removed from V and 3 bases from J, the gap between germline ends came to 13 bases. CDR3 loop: CASSLSAGQDTGELFF. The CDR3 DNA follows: TGCGCCAGCAGCTTGTCCGCAGGGCAGGACACCGGGGAGCTGTTTTTT.

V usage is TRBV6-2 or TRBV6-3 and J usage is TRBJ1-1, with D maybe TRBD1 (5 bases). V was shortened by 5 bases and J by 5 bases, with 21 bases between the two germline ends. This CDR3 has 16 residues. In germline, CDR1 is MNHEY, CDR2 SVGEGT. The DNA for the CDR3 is TGTGCCAGCAGTCATATGGCCGGGGGGGGAGGAACTGAAGCTTTCTTT. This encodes CASSHMAGGGGTEAFF.

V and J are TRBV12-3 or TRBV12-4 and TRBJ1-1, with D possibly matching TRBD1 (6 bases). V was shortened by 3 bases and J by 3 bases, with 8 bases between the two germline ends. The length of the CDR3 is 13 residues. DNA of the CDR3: TGTGCCAGCAGTTTGAACAGGGACACTGAAGCTTTCTTT. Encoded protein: CASSLNRDTEAFF.

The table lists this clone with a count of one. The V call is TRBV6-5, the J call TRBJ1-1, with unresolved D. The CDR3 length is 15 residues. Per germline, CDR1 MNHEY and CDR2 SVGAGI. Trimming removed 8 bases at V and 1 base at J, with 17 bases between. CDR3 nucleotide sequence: TGTGCCAGCGGGCGGGCCTCTTACAGGAACACTGAAGCTTTCTTT. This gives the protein CASGRASYRNTEAFF.

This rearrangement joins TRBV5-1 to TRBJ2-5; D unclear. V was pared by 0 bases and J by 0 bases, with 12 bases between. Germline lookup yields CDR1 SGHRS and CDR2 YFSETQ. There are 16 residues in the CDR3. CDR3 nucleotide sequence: TGCGCCAGCAGCTTGGGGCGGTCCAATTACCAAGAGACCCAGTACTTC. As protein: CASSLGRSNYQETQYF.

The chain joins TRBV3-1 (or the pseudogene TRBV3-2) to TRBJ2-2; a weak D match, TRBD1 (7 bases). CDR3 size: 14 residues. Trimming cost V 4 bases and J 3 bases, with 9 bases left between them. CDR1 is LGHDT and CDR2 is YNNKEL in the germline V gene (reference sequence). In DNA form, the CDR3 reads TGTGCCAGCAGCCCCAGGGGGGACACCGGGGAGCTGTTTTTT. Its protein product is CASSPRGDTGELFF.

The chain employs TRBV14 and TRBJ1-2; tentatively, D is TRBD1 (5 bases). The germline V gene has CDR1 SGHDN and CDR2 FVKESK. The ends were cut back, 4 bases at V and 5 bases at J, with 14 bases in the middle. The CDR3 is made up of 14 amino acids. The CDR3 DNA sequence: TGTGCCAGCAGCCCCCCCGGGGCATGGTATGGCTACACCTTC. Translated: CASSPPGAWYGYTF.

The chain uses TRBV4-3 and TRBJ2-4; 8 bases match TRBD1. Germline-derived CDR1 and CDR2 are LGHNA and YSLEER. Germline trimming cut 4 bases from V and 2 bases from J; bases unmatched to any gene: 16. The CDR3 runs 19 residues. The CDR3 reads CASSPWGQEDAGSKNIQYF. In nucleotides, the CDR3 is TGCGCCAGCAGCCCTTGGGGACAGGAGGACGCGGGGTCCAAAAACATTCAGTACTTC.

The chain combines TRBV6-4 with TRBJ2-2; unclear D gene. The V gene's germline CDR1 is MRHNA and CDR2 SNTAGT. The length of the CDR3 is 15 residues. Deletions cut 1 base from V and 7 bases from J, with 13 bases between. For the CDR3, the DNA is TGTGCCAGCAGTGACTTCGAGACCCTGGACGGGGAGCTGTTTTTT. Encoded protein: CASSDFETLDGELFF.

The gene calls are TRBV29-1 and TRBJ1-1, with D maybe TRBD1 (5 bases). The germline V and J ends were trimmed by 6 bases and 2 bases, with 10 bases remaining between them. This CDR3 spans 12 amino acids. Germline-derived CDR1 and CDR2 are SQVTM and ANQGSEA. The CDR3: CSVSGGNTEAFF. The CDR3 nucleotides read TGCAGCGTCAGCGGGGGTAACACTGAAGCTTTCTTT.

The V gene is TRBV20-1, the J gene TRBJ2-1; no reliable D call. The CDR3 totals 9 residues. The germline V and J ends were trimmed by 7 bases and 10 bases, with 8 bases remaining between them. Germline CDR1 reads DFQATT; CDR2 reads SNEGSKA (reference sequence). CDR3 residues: CSVGMEQFF. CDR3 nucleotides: TGCAGTGTGGGAATGGAGCAGTTCTTC.

This CDR3 reads CASRPDRLFSGNTIYF. In DNA, the CDR3 is TGTGCCAGCAGGCCGGACAGGCTCTTCTCTGGAAACACCATATATTTT. This chain links TRBV2 with TRBJ1-3, with 7 bases aligning to TRBD1. The CDR3 spans 16 residues. The germline V gene encodes CDR1 SNHLY and CDR2 FYNNEI. The V and J ends lost 6 bases and 0 bases, in that order; junction bases with no gene match: 8.

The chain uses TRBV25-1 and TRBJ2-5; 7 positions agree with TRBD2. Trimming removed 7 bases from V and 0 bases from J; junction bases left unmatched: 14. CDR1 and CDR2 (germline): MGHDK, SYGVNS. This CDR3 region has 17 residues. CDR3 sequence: CASTYRLTRGDQETQYF. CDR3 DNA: TGTGCCAGCACTTATCGCCTGACTCGGGGGGACCAAGAGACCCAGTACTTC.

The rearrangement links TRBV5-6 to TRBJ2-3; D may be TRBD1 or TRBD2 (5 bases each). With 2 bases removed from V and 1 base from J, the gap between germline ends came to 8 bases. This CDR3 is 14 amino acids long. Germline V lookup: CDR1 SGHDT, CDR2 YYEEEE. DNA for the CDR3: TGTGCCAGCAGCTTCCGAGGGGGCACAGATACGCAGTATTTT. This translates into CASSFRGGTDTQYF.

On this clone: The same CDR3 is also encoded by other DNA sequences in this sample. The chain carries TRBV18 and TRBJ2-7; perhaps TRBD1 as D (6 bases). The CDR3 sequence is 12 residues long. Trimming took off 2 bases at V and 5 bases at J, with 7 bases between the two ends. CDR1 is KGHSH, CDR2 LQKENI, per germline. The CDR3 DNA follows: TGTGCCAGCTCACCAGCAGGGGACGAGCAGTACTTC. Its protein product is CASSPAGDEQYF.

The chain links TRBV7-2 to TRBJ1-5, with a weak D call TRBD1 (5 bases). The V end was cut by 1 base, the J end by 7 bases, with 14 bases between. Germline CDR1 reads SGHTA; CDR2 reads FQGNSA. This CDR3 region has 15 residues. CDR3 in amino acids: CASSLERGLNQPQHF. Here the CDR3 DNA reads TGTGCCAGCAGCTTAGAGAGGGGCTTAAACCAGCCCCAGCATTTT.

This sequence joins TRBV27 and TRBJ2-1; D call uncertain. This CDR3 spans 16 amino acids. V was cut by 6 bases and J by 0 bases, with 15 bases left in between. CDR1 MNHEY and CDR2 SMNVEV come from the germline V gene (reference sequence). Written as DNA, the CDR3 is TGTGCCAGCAGACGAACTGACATTCGCTCCTACAATGAGCAGTTCTTC. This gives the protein CASRRTDIRSYNEQFF.

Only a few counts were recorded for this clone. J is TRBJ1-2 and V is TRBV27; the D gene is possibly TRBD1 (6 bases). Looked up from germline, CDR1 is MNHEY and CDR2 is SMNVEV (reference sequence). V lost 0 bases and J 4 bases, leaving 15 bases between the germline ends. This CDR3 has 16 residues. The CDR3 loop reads CASSLSPDSWSYGYTF. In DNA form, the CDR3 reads TGTGCCAGCAGTTTATCGCCGGACAGCTGGAGCTATGGCTACACCTTC.

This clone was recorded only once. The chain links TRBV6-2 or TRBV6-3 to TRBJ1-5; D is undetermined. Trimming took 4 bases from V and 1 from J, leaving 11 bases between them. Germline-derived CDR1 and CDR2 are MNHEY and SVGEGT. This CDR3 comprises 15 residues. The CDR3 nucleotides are TGTGCCAGCAGTTTCTTGGACCTAAGCAATCAGCCCCAGCATTTT. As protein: CASSFLDLSNQPQHF.

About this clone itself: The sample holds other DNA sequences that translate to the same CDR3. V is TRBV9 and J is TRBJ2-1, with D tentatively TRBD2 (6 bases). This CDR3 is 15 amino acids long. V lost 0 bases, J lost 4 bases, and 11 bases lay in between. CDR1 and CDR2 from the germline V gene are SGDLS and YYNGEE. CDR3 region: CASSVAAGSYNEQFF. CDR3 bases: TGTGCCAGCAGCGTAGCGGCGGGGTCGTACAATGAGCAGTTCTTC.

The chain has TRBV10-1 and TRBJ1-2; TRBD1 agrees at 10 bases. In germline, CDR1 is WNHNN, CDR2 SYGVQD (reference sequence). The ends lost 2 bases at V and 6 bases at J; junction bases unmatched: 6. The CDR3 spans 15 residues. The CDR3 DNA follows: TGCGCCAGCAGTGAGGGGACAGGGGCGGTCGATGGCTACACCTTC. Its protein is CASSEGTGAVDGYTF.

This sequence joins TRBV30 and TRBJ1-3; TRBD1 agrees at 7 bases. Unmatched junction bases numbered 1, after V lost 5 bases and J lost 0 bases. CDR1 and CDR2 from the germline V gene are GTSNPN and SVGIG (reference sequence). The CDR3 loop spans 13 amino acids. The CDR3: CAWQGDSGNTIYF. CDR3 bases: TGTGCCTGGCAGGGGGACTCTGGAAACACCATATATTTT.